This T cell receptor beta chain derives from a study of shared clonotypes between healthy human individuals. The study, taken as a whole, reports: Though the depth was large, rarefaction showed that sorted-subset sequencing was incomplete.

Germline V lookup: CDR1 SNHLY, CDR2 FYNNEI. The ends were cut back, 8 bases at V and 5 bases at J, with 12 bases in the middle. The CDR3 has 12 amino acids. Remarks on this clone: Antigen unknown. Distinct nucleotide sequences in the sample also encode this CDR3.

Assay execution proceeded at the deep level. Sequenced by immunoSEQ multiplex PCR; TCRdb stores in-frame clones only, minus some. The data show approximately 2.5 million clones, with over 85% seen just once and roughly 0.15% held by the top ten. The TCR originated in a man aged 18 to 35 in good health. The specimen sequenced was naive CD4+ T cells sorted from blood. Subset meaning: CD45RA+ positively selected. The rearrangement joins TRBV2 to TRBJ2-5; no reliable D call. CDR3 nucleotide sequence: TGTGCCAGCTCCCCGGGTGGGGAGACCCAGTACTTC. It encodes CASSPGGETQYF.